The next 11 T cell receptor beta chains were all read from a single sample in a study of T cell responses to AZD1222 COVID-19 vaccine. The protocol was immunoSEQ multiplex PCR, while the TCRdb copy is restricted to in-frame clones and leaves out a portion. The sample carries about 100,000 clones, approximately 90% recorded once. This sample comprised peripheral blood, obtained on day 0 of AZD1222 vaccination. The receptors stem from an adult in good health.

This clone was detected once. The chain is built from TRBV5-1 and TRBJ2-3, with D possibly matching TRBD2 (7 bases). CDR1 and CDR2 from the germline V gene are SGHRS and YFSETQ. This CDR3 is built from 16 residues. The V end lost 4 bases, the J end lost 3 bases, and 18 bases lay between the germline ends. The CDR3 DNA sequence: TGCGCCAGCAGCCCGAGTGGGGGGGCTCGAACAGATACGCAGTATTTT. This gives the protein CASSPSGGARTDTQYF.

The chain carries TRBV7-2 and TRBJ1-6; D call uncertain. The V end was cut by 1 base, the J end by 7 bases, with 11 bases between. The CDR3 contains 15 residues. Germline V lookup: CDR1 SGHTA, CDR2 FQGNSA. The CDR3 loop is CASSLVSAWNSPLHF. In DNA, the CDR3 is TGTGCCAGCAGCTTAGTATCAGCCTGGAATTCACCCCTCCACTTT.

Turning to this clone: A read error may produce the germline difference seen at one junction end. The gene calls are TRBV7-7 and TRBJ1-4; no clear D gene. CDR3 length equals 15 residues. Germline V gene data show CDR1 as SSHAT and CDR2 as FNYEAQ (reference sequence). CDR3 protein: CASSLAPGFNEKLFF. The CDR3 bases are TGTGCTAGCAGCTTAGCGCCTGGGTTCAATGAAAAACTGTTTTTT. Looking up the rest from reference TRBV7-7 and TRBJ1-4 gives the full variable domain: GAGVSQSPRYKVTKRGQDVTLRCDPISSHATLYWYQQALGQGPEFLTYFNYEAQPDKSGLPSDRFSAERPEGSISTLTIQRTEQRDSAMYRCASSLAPGFNEKLFFGSGTQLSVL.

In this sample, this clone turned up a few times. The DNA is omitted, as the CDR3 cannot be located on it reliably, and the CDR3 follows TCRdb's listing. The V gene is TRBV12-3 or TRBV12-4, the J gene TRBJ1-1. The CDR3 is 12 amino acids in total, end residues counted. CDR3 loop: CASSFGGGSWFF.

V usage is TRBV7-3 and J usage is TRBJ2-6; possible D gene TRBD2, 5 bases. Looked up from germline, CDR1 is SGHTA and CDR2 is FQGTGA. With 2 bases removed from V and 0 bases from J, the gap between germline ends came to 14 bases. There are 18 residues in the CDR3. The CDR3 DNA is TGTGCCAGCAGCTTAGGGGAGTATGACGGCTCTGGGGCCAACGTCCTGACTTTC. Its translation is CASSLGEYDGSGANVLTF.

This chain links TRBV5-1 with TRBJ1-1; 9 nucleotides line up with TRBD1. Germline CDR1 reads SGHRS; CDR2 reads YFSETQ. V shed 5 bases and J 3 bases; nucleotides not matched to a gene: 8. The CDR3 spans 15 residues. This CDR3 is CASSYRTGEDTEAFF. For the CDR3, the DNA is TGCGCCAGCAGTTACCGGACAGGGGAGGACACTGAAGCTTTCTTT. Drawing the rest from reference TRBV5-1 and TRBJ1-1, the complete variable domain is KAGVTQTPRYLIKTRGQQVTLSCSPISGHRSVSWYQQTPGQGLQFLFEYFSETQRNKGNFPGRFSGRQFSNSRSEMNVSTLELGDSALYLCASSYRTGEDTEAFFGQGTRLTVV.

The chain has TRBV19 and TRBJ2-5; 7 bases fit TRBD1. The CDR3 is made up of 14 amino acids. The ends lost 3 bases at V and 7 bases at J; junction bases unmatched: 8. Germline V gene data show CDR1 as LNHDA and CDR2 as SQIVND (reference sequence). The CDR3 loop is CASSMGDRVGTQYF. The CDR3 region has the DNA TGTGCCAGTAGTATGGGTGACAGGGTCGGGACCCAGTACTTC. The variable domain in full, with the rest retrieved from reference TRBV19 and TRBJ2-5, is DGGITQSPKYLFRKEGQNVTLSCEQNLNHDAMYWYRQDPGQGLRLIYYSQIVNDFQKGDIAEGYSVSREKKESFPLTVTSAQKNPTAFYLCASSMGDRVGTQYFGPGTRLLVL.

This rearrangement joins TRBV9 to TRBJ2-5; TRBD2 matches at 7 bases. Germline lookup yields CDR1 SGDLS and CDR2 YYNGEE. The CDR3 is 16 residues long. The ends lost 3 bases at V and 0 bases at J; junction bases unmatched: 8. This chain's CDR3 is CASSGHLAEYQETQYF. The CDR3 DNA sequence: TGTGCCAGCAGCGGACATCTAGCGGAGTACCAAGAGACCCAGTACTTC.

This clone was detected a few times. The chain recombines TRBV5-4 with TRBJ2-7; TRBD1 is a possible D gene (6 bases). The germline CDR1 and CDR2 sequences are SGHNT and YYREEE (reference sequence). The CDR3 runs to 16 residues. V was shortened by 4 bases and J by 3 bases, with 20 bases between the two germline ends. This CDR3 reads CASSPEGRGTYYEQYF. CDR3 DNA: TGTGCCAGCAGCCCGGAAGGCAGGGGAACCTACTACGAGCAGTACTTC.

The CDR3 DNA reads TGTGCCACCAGCAGAGATAGTGGCGGATCCTACGAGCAGTACTTC. This encodes CATSRDSGGSYEQYF. The chain links TRBV15 to TRBJ2-7; D gene uncertain. CDR3 length equals 15 residues. Germline V gene data show CDR1 as LNHNV and CDR2 as YYDKDF (reference sequence). Trimming pared 0 bases from V and 1 base from J, leaving 10 bases between.

DNA of the CDR3: TGTGCCAGCAGCGGAAGCGGGGTTAGCACAGATACGCAGTATTTT. As protein: CASSGSGVSTDTQYF. This chain uses TRBV5-4 with TRBJ2-3, with 7 positions matching TRBD2. CDR1 and CDR2 from the germline V gene are SGHNT and YYREEE (reference sequence). This CDR3 spans 15 amino acids. Trimming at V came to 4 bases and at J to 0 bases, leaving 5 bases not matched to a gene.